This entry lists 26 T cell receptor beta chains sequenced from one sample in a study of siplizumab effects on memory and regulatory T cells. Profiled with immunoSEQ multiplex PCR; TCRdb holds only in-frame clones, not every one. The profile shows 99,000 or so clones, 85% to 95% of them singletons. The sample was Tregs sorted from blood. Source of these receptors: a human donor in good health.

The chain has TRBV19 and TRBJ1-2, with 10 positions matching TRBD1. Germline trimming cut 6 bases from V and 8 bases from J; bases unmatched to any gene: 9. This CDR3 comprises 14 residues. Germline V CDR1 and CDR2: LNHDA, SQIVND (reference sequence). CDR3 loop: CASRPGQGIGGYTF. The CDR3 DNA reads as TGTGCCAGTAGGCCGGGACAGGGGATTGGAGGCTACACCTTC.

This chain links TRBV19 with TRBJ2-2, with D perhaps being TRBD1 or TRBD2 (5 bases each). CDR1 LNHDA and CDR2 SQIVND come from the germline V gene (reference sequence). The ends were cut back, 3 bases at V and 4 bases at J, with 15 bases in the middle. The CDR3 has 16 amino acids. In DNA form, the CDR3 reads TGTGCCAGTAGTATTAATGGGGGTATGGGCACCGGGGAGCTGTTTTTT. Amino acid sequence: CASSINGGMGTGELFF. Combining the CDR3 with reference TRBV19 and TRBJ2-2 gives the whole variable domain DGGITQSPKYLFRKEGQNVTLSCEQNLNHDAMYWYRQDPGQGLRLIYYSQIVNDFQKGDIAEGYSVSREKKESFPLTVTSAQKNPTAFYLCASSINGGMGTGELFFGEGSRLTVL.

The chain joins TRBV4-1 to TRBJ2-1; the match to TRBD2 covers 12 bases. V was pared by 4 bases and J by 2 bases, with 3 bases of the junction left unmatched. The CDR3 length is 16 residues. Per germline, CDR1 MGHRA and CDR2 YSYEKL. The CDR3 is CASSLGLAGPYNEQFF. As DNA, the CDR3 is TGCGCCAGCAGCCTTGGACTAGCGGGACCCTACAATGAGCAGTTCTTC.

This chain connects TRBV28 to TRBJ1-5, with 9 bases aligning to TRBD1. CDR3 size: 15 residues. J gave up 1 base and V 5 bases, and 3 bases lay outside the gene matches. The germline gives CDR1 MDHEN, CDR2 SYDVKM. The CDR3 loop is CASSHRGLSNQPQHF. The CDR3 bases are TGTGCCAGCAGTCACAGGGGGCTGAGCAATCAGCCCCAGCATTTT.

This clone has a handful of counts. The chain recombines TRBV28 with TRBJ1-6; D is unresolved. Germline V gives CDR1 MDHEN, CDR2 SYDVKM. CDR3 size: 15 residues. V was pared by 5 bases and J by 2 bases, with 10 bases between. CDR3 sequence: CASSLDMTYNSPLHF. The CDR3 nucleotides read TGTGCCAGCAGTCTAGACATGACCTATAATTCACCCCTCCACTTT. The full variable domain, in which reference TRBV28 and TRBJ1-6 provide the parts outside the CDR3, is DVKVTQSSRYLVKRTGEKVFLECVQDMDHENMFWYRQDPGLGLRLIYFSYDVKMKEKGDIPEGYSVSREKKERFSLILESASTNQTSMYLCASSLDMTYNSPLHFGNGTRLTVT.

The DNA for the CDR3 is TGTGCCTTATCCGGGACAGGGTCCATGAACACTGAAGCTTTCTTT. This translates into CALSGTGSMNTEAFF. The chain combines TRBV30 with TRBJ1-1, with 9 bases matching TRBD1. With 7 bases clipped from V and 0 bases from J, the junction kept 9 bases outside the gene matches. CDR3 size: 15 residues. CDR1 GTSNPN and CDR2 SVGIG come from the germline V gene (reference sequence).

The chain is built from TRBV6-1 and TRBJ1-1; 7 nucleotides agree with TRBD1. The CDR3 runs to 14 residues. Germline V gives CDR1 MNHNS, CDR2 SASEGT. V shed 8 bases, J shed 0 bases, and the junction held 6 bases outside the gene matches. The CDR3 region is CASLTGFVNTEAFF. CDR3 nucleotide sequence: TGTGCCAGCCTGACAGGGTTCGTGAACACTGAAGCTTTCTTT.

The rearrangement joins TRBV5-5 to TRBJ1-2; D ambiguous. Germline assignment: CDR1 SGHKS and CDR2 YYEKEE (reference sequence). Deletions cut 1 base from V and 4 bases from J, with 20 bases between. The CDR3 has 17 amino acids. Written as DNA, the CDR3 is TGTGCCAGCAGCTTGAGAGAAGTTTGGAGGGAGGGCTATGGCTACACCTTC. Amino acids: CASSLREVWREGYGYTF.

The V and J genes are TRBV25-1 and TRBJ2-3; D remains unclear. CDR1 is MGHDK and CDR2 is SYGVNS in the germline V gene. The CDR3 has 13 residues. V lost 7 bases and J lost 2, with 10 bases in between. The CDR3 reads CASKQSPTDTQYF. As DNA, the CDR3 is TGTGCCAGCAAACAGAGCCCCACAGATACGCAGTATTTT.

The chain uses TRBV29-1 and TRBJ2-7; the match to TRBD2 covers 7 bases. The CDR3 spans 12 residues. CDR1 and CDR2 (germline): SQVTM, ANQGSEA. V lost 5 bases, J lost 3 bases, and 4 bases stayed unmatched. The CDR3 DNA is TGCAGCGTTTCCGGGACTATCTACGAGCAGTACTTC. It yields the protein CSVSGTIYEQYF.

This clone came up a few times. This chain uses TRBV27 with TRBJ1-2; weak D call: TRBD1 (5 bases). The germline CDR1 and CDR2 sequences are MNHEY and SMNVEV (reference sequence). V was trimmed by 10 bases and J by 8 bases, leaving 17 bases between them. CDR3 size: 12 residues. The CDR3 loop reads CATRRGVGGYTF. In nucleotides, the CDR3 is TGTGCCACCCGAAGAGGGGTGGGAGGCTACACCTTC.

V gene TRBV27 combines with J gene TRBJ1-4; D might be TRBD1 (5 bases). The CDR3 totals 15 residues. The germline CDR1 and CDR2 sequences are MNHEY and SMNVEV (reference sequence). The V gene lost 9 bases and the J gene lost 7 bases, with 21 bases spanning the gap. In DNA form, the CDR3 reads TGTGCCAGGACTACCGGGACTGCGAATAGTGAAAAACTGTTTTTT. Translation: CARTTGTANSEKLFF.

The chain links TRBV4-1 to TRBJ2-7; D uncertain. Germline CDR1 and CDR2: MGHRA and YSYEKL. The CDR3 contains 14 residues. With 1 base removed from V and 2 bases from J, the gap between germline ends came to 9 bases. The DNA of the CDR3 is TGCGCCAGCAGCCAAGTCCCGGACCCCTACGAGCAGTACTTC. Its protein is CASSQVPDPYEQYF.

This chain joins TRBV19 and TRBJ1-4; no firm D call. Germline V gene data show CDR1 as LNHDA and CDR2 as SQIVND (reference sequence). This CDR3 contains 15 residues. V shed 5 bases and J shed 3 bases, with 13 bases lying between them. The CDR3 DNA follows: TGTGCCAGTAGTCCCCGGTGGGGTGCTAATGAAAAACTGTTTTTT. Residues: CASSPRWGANEKLFF. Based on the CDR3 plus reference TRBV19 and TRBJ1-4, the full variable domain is DGGITQSPKYLFRKEGQNVTLSCEQNLNHDAMYWYRQDPGQGLRLIYYSQIVNDFQKGDIAEGYSVSREKKESFPLTVTSAQKNPTAFYLCASSPRWGANEKLFFGSGTQLSVL.

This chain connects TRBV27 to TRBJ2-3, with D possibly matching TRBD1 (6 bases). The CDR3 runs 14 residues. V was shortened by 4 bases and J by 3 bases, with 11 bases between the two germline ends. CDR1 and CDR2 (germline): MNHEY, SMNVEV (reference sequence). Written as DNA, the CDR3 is TGTGCCAGCAGTTATCGGACAGCGACAGATACGCAGTATTTT. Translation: CASSYRTATDTQYF.

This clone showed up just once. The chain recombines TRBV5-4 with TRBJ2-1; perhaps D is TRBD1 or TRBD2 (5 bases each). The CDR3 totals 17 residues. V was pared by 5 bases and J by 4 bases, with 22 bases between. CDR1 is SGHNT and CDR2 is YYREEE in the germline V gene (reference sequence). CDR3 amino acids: CASRPGPLGEGYNEQFF. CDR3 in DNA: TGTGCCAGCAGACCGGGACCATTGGGCGAGGGGTACAATGAGCAGTTCTTC.

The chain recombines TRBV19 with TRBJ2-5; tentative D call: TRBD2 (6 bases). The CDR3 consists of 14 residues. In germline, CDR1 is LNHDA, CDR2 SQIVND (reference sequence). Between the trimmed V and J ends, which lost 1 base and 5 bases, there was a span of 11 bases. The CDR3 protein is CASSIGAGSETQYF. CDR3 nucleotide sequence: TGTGCCAGTAGTATAGGGGCGGGGTCTGAGACCCAGTACTTC.

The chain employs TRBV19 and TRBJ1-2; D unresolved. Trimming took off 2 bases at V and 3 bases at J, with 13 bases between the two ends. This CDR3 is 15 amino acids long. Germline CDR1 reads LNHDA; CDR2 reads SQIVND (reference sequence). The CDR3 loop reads CASSISLTADYGYTF. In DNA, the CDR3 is TGTGCCAGTAGTATATCCCTAACTGCTGACTATGGCTACACCTTC. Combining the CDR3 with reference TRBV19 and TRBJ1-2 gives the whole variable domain DGGITQSPKYLFRKEGQNVTLSCEQNLNHDAMYWYRQDPGQGLRLIYYSQIVNDFQKGDIAEGYSVSREKKESFPLTVTSAQKNPTAFYLCASSISLTADYGYTFGSGTRLTVV.

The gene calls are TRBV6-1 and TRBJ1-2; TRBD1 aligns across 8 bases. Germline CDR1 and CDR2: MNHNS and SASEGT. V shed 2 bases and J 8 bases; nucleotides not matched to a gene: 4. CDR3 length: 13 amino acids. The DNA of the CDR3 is TGTGCCAGCAGTGAACTGGGGACAGGAGGCTACACCTTC. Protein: CASSELGTGGYTF.

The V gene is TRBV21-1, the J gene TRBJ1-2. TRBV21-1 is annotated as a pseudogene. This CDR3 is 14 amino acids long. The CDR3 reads CASSKDPLSRGYTF. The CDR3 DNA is TGTGCCAGCAGCAAAGACCCGCTCTCGCGGGGCTACACCTTC.

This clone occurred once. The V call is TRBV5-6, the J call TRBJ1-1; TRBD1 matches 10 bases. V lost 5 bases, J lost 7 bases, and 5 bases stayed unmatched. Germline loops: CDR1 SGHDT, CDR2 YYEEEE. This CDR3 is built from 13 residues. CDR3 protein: CASRRTGGIEAFF. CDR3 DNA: TGTGCCAGCAGGCGGACAGGGGGGATTGAAGCTTTCTTT.

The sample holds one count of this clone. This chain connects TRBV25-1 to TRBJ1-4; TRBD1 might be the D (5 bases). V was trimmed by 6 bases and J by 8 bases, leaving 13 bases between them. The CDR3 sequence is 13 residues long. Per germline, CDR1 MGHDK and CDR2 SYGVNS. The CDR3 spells CASRGPGEEKLFF. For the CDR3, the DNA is TGTGCCAGCAGGGGACCGGGCGAGGAAAAACTGTTTTTT.

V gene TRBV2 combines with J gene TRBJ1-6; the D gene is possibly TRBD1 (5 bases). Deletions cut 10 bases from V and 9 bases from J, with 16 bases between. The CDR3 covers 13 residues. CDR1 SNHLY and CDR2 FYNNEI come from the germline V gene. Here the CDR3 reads CATGAVQFSPLHF. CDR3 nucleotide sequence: TGTGCCACCGGGGCTGTACAGTTTTCACCCCTCCACTTT.

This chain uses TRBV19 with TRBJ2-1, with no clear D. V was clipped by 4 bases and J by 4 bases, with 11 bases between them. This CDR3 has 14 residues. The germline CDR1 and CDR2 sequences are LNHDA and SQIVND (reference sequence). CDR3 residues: CASSTGRIYNEQFF. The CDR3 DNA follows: TGTGCCAGTAGTACGGGCCGGATTTACAATGAGCAGTTCTTC.

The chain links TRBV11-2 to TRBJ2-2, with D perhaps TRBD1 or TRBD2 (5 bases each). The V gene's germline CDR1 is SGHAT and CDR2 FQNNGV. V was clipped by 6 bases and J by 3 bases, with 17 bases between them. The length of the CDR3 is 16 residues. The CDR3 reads CASRMGSGRYTGELFF. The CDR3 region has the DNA TGTGCCAGCAGAATGGGGTCGGGACGGTACACCGGGGAGCTGTTTTTT.

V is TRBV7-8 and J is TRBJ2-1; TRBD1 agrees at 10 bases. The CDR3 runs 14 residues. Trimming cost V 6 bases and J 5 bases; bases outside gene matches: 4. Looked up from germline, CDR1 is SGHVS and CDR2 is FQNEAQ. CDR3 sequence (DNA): TGTGCCAGCAGTCGACAGGGGGCTGACAATGAGCAGTTCTTC. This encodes CASSRQGADNEQFF.